The 4 T cell receptor beta chains in this list originate from one sample, sequenced in a study of T cells in Graves' hyperthyroidism and ophthalmopathy. Amplification yielded TCR beta CDR3 regions, with RNA transcripts as the source. The HTBI set primed first-round TCR CDR3 RT-PCR. TCRdb itself ran the multiplex PCR reads through MiXCR, one entry per CDR3 protein. This repertoire shows about 640,000 distinct CDR3 sequences, less than 25% found once; its top ten account for about 34%. Sequenced input: blood. Source of these receptors: a man under 40 with Graves' ophthalmopathy.

This clonotype turned up a few times. The chain employs TRBV6-1 and TRBJ1-6; TRBD1 is a possible D gene (6 bases). CDR1 and CDR2 from the germline V gene are MNHNS and SASEGT. Trimming removed 6 bases from V and 5 bases from J, with 11 bases in between. The CDR3 sequence is 14 residues long. The CDR3 DNA follows: TGTGCCAGCAGGGGGGCGCCGGATAATTCACCCCTCCACTTT. This codes for CASRGAPDNSPLHF.

The J gene is TRBJ1-1, the V gene TRBV11-2; D uncertain. Trimming stripped 1 base from V and 5 bases from J, with 14 bases between. The CDR3 loop spans 15 amino acids. The V gene's germline CDR1 is SGHAT and CDR2 FQNNGV. The CDR3 is CASSLGPEMGTEAFF. The CDR3 region has the DNA TGTGCCAGCAGCTTAGGTCCGGAGATGGGGACTGAAGCTTTCTTT.

This clonotype was counted between two and nine times. This chain connects TRBV11-2 to TRBJ1-3; D ambiguous. The V end lost 3 bases, the J end lost 4 bases, and 4 bases lay between the germline ends. Germline values: CDR1 SGHAT, CDR2 FQNNGV. This CDR3 has 12 amino acids. The CDR3 sequence: CASSFLGNTIYF. CDR3 DNA: TGTGCCAGCAGCTTCTTGGGAAACACCATATATTTT.

This clonotype was recorded a few times. This chain uses TRBV6-6 with TRBJ1-5; TRBD1 might be the D (5 bases). V was cut by 2 bases and J by 0 bases, with 8 bases left in between. Germline lookup yields CDR1 MNHNY and CDR2 SVGAGI (reference sequence). The CDR3 is 15 residues long. The CDR3 DNA reads as TGTGCCAGCAGTTACGGGGGGAATAGCAATCAGCCCCAGCATTTT. Translated: CASSYGGNSNQPQHF.